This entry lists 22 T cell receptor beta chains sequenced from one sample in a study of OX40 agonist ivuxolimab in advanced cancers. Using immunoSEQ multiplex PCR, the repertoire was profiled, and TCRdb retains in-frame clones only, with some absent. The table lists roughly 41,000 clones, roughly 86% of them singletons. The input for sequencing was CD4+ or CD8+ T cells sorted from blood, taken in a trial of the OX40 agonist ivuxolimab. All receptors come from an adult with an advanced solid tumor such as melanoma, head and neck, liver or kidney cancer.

CDR3 sequence reads: CASSSGLAGAYEQYF. The DNA for the CDR3 is TGTGCCAGCAGCTCCGGACTAGCGGGAGCCTACGAGCAGTACTTC. The chain employs TRBV5-6 and TRBJ2-7; 13 bases align to TRBD2. Per germline, CDR1 SGHDT and CDR2 YYEEEE. CDR3 size: 15 residues. The trim removed 3 bases at V and 2 bases at J, leaving 2 bases unmatched.

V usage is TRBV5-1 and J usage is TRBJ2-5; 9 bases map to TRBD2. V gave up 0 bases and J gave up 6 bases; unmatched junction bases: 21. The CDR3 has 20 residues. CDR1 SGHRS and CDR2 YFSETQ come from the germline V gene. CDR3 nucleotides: TGCGCCAGCAGCTTGGAAAGGGCTAGCGGGGATCAAAGGGGGTTGAAGACCCAGTACTTC. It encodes CASSLERASGDQRGLKTQYF.

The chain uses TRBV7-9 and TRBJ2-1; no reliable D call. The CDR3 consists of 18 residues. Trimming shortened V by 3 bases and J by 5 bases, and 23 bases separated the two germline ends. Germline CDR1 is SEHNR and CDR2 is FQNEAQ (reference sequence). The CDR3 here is CASSFPRRLAKMDNEQFF. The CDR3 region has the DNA TGTGCCAGCAGCTTCCCCCGTCGATTGGCCAAAATGGACAATGAGCAGTTCTTC.

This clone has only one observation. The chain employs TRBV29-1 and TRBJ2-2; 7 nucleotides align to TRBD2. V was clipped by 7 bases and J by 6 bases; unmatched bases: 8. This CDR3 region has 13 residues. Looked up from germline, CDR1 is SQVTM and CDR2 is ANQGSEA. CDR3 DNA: TGCAGCGCCGCTGGCGGGGGTTCCGGGGAGCTGTTTTTT. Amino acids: CSAAGGGSGELFF.

As DNA, the CDR3 is TGCGCCAGCAGCTTGGTACCTAGCGGGGGGAGCTCCTACGAGCAGTACTTC. Encoded protein: CASSLVPSGGSSYEQYF. The J gene is TRBJ2-7, the V gene TRBV5-1; 11 positions match TRBD2. This CDR3 is 17 amino acids long. Germline V gene data show CDR1 as SGHRS and CDR2 as YFSETQ. After removal of 0 bases from V and 0 bases from J, the junction contained 5 bases not matched to a gene.

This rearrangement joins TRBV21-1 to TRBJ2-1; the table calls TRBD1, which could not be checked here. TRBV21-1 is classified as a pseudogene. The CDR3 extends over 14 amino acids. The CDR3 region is CASSLPTGNNEQFF. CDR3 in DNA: TGTGCCAGCAGCCTCCCAACAGGGAACAATGAGCAGTTCTTC.

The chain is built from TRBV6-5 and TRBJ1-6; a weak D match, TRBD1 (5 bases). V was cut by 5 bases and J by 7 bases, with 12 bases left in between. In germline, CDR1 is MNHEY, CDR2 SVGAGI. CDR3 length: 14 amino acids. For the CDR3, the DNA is TGTGCCAGCAGTCGCGACGGGGCGAATTCACCCCTCCACTTT. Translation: CASSRDGANSPLHF.

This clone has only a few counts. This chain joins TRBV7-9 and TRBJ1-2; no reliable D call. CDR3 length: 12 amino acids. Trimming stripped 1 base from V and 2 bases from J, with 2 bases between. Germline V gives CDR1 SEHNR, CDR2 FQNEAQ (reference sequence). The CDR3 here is CASSLVNYGYTF. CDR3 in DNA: TGTGCCAGCAGCTTAGTGAACTATGGCTACACCTTC.

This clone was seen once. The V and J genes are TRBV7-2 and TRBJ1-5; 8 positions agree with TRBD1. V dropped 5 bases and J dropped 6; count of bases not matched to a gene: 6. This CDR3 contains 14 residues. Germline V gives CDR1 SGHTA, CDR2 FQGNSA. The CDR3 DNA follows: TGTGCCAGCAGCCTGGACAGGGAGGTTCAGCCCCAGCATTTT. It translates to CASSLDREVQPQHF.

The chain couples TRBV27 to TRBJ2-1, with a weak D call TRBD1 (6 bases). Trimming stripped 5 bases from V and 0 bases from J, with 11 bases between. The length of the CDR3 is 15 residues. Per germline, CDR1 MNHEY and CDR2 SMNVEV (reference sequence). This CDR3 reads CASSPIRGSYNEQFF. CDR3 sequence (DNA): TGTGCCAGCAGTCCAATCAGGGGCTCCTACAATGAGCAGTTCTTC.

The CDR3 DNA is TGTGCCAGCATCCAGGGAGGGAATCAGCCCCAGCATTTT. Translated: CASIQGGNQPQHF. The chain has TRBV6-5 and TRBJ1-5; maybe TRBD1 (5 bases). V lost 7 bases, J lost 4 bases, and 11 bases lay in between. In germline, CDR1 is MNHEY, CDR2 SVGAGI. CDR3 length: 13 residues.

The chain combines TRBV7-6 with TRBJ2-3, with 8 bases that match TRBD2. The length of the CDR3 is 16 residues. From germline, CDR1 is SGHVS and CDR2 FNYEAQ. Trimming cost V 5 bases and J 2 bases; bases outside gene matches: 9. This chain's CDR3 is CASSPEFGGDTDTQYF. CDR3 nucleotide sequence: TGTGCCAGCAGCCCCGAGTTCGGGGGGGACACAGATACGCAGTATTTT.

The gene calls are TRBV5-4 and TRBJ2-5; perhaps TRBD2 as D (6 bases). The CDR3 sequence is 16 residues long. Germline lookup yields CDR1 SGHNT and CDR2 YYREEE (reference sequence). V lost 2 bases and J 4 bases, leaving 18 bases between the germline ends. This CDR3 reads CASSFGGTGEGETQYF. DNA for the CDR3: TGTGCCAGCAGCTTTGGAGGGACGGGGGAAGGAGAGACCCAGTACTTC. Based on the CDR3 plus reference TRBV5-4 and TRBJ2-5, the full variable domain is ETGVTQSPTHLIKTRGQQVTLRCSSQSGHNTVSWYQQALGQGPQFIFQYYREEENGRGNFPPRFSGLQFPNYSSELNVNALELDDSALYLCASSFGGTGEGETQYFGPGTRLLVL.

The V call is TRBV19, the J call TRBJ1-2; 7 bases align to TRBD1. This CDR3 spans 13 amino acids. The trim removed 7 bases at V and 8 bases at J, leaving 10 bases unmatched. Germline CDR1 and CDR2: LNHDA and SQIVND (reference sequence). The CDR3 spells CASTPDRVGGYTF. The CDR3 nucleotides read TGTGCCAGTACCCCAGACAGGGTAGGAGGCTACACCTTC. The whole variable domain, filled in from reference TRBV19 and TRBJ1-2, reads DGGITQSPKYLFRKEGQNVTLSCEQNLNHDAMYWYRQDPGQGLRLIYYSQIVNDFQKGDIAEGYSVSREKKESFPLTVTSAQKNPTAFYLCASTPDRVGGYTFGSGTRLTVV.

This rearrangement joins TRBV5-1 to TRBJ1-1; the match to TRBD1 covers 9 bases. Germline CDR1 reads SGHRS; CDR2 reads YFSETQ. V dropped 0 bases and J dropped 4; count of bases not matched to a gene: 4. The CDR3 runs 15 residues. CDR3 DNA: TGCGCCAGCAGCTTGGGGGACAGGGCGGGCACTGAAGCTTTCTTT. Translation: CASSLGDRAGTEAFF.

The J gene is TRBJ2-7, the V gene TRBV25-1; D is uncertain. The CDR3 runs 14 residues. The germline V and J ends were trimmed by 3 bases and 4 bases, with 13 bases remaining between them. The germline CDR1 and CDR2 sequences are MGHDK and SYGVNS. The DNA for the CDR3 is TGTGCCAGCAGTGAGGGTGGGCGTATTTACGAGCAGTACTTC. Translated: CASSEGGRIYEQYF.

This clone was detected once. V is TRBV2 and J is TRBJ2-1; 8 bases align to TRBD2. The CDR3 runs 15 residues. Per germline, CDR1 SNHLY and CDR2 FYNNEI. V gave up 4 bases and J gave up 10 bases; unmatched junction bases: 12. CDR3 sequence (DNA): TGTGCCAGCAGTGTTGACGGGGGGGCCATCGGGGAGCAGTTCTTC. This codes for CASSVDGGAIGEQFF.

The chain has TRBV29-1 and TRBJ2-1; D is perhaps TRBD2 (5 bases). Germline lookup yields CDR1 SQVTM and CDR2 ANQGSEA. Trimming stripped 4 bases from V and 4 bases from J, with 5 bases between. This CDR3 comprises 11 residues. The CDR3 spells CSVAGYNEQFF. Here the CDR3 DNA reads TGCAGCGTTGCGGGGTACAATGAGCAGTTCTTC.

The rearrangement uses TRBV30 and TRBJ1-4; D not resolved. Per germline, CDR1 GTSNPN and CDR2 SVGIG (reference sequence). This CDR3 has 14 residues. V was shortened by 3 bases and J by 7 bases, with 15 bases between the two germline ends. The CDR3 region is CAWRTGWSGEKLFF. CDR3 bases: TGTGCCTGGAGAACGGGCTGGTCGGGTGAAAAACTGTTTTTT.

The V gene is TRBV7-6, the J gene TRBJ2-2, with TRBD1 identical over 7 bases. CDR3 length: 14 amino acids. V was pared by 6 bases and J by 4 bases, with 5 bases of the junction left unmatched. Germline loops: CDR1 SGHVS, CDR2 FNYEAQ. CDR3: CASRNPGGTGELFF. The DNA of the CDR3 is TGTGCCAGCAGGAACCCAGGGGGCACCGGGGAGCTGTTTTTT.

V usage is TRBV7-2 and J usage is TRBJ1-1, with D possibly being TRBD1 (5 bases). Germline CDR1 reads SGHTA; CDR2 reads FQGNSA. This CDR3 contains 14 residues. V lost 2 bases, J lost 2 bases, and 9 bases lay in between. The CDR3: CASSLRRANTEAFF. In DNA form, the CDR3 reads TGTGCCAGCAGCTTACGCAGGGCTAACACTGAAGCTTTCTTT.

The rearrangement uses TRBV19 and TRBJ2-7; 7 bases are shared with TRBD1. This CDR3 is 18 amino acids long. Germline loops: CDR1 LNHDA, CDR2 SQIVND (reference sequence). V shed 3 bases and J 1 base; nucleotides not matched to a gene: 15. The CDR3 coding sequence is TGTGCCAGTAGTATCGCCTCCCCCGGGGCAGGGGGTTCCTACGAGCAGTACTTC. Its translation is CASSIASPGAGGSYEQYF.